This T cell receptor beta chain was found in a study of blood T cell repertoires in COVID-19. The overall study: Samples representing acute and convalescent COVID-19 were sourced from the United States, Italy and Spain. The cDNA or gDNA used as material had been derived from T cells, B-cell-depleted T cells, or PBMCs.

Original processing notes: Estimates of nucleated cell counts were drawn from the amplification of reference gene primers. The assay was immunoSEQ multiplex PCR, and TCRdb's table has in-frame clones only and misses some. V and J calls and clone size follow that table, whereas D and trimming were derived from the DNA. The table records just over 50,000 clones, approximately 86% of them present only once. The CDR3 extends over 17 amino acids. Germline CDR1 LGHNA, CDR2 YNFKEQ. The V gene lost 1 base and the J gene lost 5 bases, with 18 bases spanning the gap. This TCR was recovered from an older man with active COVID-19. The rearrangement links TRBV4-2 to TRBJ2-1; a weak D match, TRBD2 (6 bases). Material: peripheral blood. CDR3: CASSQVFSTSSNNEQFF. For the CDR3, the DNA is TGTGCCAGCAGCCAAGTCTTTTCGACTAGTAGTAACAATGAGCAGTTCTTC.